These T cell receptor beta chains were read from a single sample in a study of T cell responses to AZD1222 COVID-19 vaccine. Here immunoSEQ multiplex PCR was the method, and the copy in TCRdb shows in-frame clones only, minus some. The sample records about 120,000 clones, about 90% being singletons. Sequencing used peripheral blood, obtained on day 0 of AZD1222 vaccination. The source of these receptors is an adult in good health. CDR3s include the opening cysteine and the closing phenylalanine or tryptophan. D genes are given only for firm matches. Only some rows state a clone size, as once, few, many or a class for expanded clones.

d_call: TRBD1
j_call: TRBJ1-5
v_call: TRBV18
clone_size: .
cdr3_nt: TGTGCCAGCTCACCAGGACAGGGGGTTCAGCCCCAGCATTTT
cdr3_aa: CASSPGQGVQPQHF

d_call: TRBD1
j_call: TRBJ1-2
v_call: TRBV29-1
clone_size: .
cdr3_nt: TGCAGCGTGGACCGGGACAGGGGCCGCCTACCCTATGGCTACACCTTC
cdr3_aa: CSVDRDRGRLPYGYTF

d_call: .
j_call: TRBJ1-3
v_call: TRBV11-2
clone_size: .
cdr3_nt: TGTGCCAGCAGCTCCGGGGGGGGAAGCCCCCGCTCTGGAAACACCATATATTTT
cdr3_aa: CASSSGGGSPRSGNTIYF

d_call: .
j_call: TRBJ1-5
v_call: TRBV2
clone_size: .
cdr3_nt: TGTGCCAGCAGTTACGGGGGAGCTAATCAGCCCCAGCATTTT
cdr3_aa: CASSYGGANQPQHF

d_call: .
j_call: TRBJ1-1
v_call: TRBV9
clone_size: .
cdr3_nt: TGTGCCAGCAGCCCACTTGGGGGGGGGAACACTGAAGCTTTCTTT
cdr3_aa: CASSPLGGGNTEAFF

d_call: .
j_call: TRBJ1-5
v_call: TRBV30
clone_size: once
cdr3_nt: TGTGCCTGGAGTGACAATTCCGGACAGCCCCAGCATTTT
cdr3_aa: CAWSDNSGQPQHF

d_call: TRBD2
j_call: TRBJ2-7
v_call: TRBV4-1
clone_size: once
cdr3_nt: TGCGCCAGCAGCTACACTAGCGGGGGTAACGAGCAGTACTTC
cdr3_aa: CASSYTSGGNEQYF

d_call: .
j_call: TRBJ1-5
v_call: TRBV27
clone_size: .
cdr3_nt: TGTGCCAGCAGTTTTAGCAATCAGCCCCAGCATTTT
cdr3_aa: CASSFSNQPQHF

d_call: TRBD1
j_call: TRBJ1-2
v_call: TRBV27
clone_size: .
cdr3_nt: TGTGCCAGCAGTTCGATTGGGACAGGCGGCTATGGCTACACCTTC
cdr3_aa: CASSSIGTGGYGYTF

d_call: TRBD2
j_call: TRBJ2-3
v_call: TRBV5-1
clone_size: .
cdr3_nt: TGCGCCAGCAGCAAAGGACTAGCGGGAGGGCCTGTTGGAGATACGCAGTATTTT
cdr3_aa: CASSKGLAGGPVGDTQYF

d_call: .
j_call: TRBJ2-7
v_call: TRBV5-1
clone_size: .
cdr3_nt: TGCGCCAGCAGCTTGCCCCCTACGGGCGCATACGAGCAGTACTTC
cdr3_aa: CASSLPPTGAYEQYF

d_call: .
j_call: TRBJ2-2
v_call: TRBV7-2
clone_size: .
cdr3_nt: TGTGCCAGCAGCTCCACTCCGGGACTTGGTAACACCGGGGAGCTGTTTTTT
cdr3_aa: CASSSTPGLGNTGELFF

d_call: .
j_call: TRBJ1-3
v_call: TRBV7-2
clone_size: once
cdr3_nt: TGTGCCAGCAGTCTTTGGGGGGACACCTACGGGAGGTCTGGAAACACCATATATTTT
cdr3_aa: CASSLWGDTYGRSGNTIYF

d_call: .
j_call: TRBJ1-2
v_call: TRBV9
clone_size: .
cdr3_nt: TGTGCCAGCAGCGTAGCCTTCAACGAGGACGGTAACTATGGCTACACCTTC
cdr3_aa: CASSVAFNEDGNYGYTF

d_call: .
j_call: TRBJ2-5
v_call: TRBV7-9
clone_size: .
cdr3_nt: TGTGCCAGCAGCCGCGGGCAGGGGGGCGGGGAGACCCAGTACTTC
cdr3_aa: CASSRGQGGGETQYF

d_call: .
j_call: TRBJ2-7
v_call: TRBV3-1/TRBV3-2
clone_size: .
cdr3_nt: TGTGCCAGCTCTATCGACAGCCTCTCCTACGAGCAGTACTTC
cdr3_aa: CASSIDSLSYEQYF

d_call: .
j_call: TRBJ1-4
v_call: TRBV7-8
clone_size: .
cdr3_nt: TGTGCCAGCAGCCCGTGGGACACAAATGGTGAAAAACTGTTTTTT
cdr3_aa: CASSPWDTNGEKLFF

d_call: .
j_call: TRBJ1-1
v_call: TRBV3-1/TRBV3-2
clone_size: .
cdr3_nt: TGTGCCAGCAGCCAACCCAGGTTGGCTGAAGCTTTCTTT
cdr3_aa: CASSQPRLAEAFF

d_call: .
j_call: TRBJ2-1
v_call: TRBV10-3
clone_size: .
cdr3_nt: TGTGCCATCAGTGAAAAGTTCGCGATGAGCTCCTACAATGAGCAGTTCTTC
cdr3_aa: CAISEKFAMSSYNEQFF

d_call: TRBD1
j_call: TRBJ1-1
v_call: TRBV27
clone_size: .
cdr3_nt: TGTGCCAGCAGTTTGAGACAGGGGGCTAGGGCTTTCTTT
cdr3_aa: CASSLRQGARAFF

d_call: .
j_call: TRBJ2-1
v_call: TRBV5-1
clone_size: .
cdr3_nt: TGCGCCAGCAGCTTCTTATGGGGGTTCGGGCCCAATGAGCAGTTCTTC
cdr3_aa: CASSFLWGFGPNEQFF

d_call: .
j_call: TRBJ1-2
v_call: TRBV10-2
clone_size: .
cdr3_nt: TGCGCCAGCTCCTTGACCCATTACTATGGCTACACCTTC
cdr3_aa: CASSLTHYYGYTF

d_call: .
j_call: TRBJ2-1
v_call: TRBV7-2
clone_size: .
cdr3_nt: TGTGCCAGCAGCTTACCAACCTACTACAATGAGCAGTTCTTC
cdr3_aa: CASSLPTYYNEQFF

d_call: TRBD1
j_call: TRBJ1-2
v_call: TRBV3-1/TRBV3-2
clone_size: few
cdr3_nt: TGTGCCAGCAGCCAAACAAGCGGGACAGCTGATGGCTACACCTTC
cdr3_aa: CASSQTSGTADGYTF

d_call: .
j_call: TRBJ1-1
v_call: TRBV10-1
clone_size: .
cdr3_nt: TGCGCCAGCAGTGAAGGGGGAGGGCTTGGCACTGAAGCTTTCTTT
cdr3_aa: CASSEGGGLGTEAFF

d_call: .
j_call: TRBJ2-3
v_call: TRBV7-2
clone_size: .
cdr3_nt: TGTGCCAGCAGCTTACTGGGGGTGACAGATACGCAGTATTTT
cdr3_aa: CASSLLGVTDTQYF

d_call: TRBD1
j_call: TRBJ2-3
v_call: TRBV5-4
clone_size: once
cdr3_nt: TGTGCCAGCAGCTTAGACAGGGCCACAGATACGCAGTATTTT
cdr3_aa: CASSLDRATDTQYF

d_call: .
j_call: TRBJ1-1
v_call: TRBV19
clone_size: .
cdr3_nt: TGTGCCAGTAGCTCATCAGGGTCGGACACTGAAGCTTTCTTT
cdr3_aa: CASSSSGSDTEAFF

d_call: TRBD1
j_call: TRBJ1-1
v_call: TRBV18
clone_size: .
cdr3_nt: TGTGCCAGCTCATCGGACAGGGGGCAAGAGGGAGCTTTCTTT
cdr3_aa: CASSSDRGQEGAFF

d_call: .
j_call: TRBJ2-3
v_call: TRBV2
clone_size: .
cdr3_nt: TGTGCCAGCAGTGGAGATTTTCAAATTGGCACAGATACGCAGTATTTT
cdr3_aa: CASSGDFQIGTDTQYF

d_call: .
j_call: TRBJ1-2
v_call: TRBV5-6
clone_size: .
cdr3_nt: TGTGCCAGCAGCCAGGGGAGCGAGGGCTCGTTCTATGGCTACACCTTC
cdr3_aa: CASSQGSEGSFYGYTF

d_call: .
j_call: TRBJ1-2
v_call: TRBV2
clone_size: .
cdr3_nt: TGTGCCACCCGATCTTTCACCTTC
cdr3_aa: CATRSFTF

d_call: .
j_call: TRBJ2-3
v_call: TRBV7-9
clone_size: .
cdr3_nt: TGTGCCAGCAGCTTCTATTGGCCGGGTGGGGGCCCGCCAGATACGCAGTATTTT
cdr3_aa: CASSFYWPGGGPPDTQYF

d_call: .
j_call: TRBJ1-2
v_call: TRBV6-5
clone_size: .
cdr3_nt: TGTGCCAGCAGCAGGTTCACTAACTATGGCTACACCTTC
cdr3_aa: CASSRFTNYGYTF

d_call: TRBD2
j_call: TRBJ2-4
v_call: TRBV23-1
clone_size: .
cdr3_nt: TGCGCCAGCAAGCTCGGGCTAGCGGAGAGAGTAGCCAAAAACATTCAGTACTTC
cdr3_aa: CASKLGLAERVAKNIQYF

d_call: .
j_call: TRBJ2-1
v_call: TRBV14
clone_size: .
cdr3_nt: TGTGCCAGCAGCCAAGATTGGTTCCGAAGCTCCTACAATGAGCAGTTCTTC
cdr3_aa: CASSQDWFRSSYNEQFF

d_call: .
j_call: TRBJ1-3
v_call: TRBV15
clone_size: .
cdr3_nt: TGTGCCACCAGCAGAGAAGTGGGGGCTGGAAACACCATATATTTT
cdr3_aa: CATSREVGAGNTIYF

d_call: TRBD1
j_call: TRBJ1-5
v_call: TRBV5-1
clone_size: .
cdr3_nt: TGCGCCAGCAGCTTGGGGGACAGGGTGGGCAATCAGCCCCAGCATTTT
cdr3_aa: CASSLGDRVGNQPQHF

d_call: .
j_call: TRBJ2-7
v_call: TRBV27
clone_size: .
cdr3_nt: TGTGCCAGCAGTTTAGGTTTCATGTACGAGCAGTACTTC
cdr3_aa: CASSLGFMYEQYF

d_call: .
j_call: TRBJ2-4
v_call: TRBV2
clone_size: .
cdr3_nt: TGTGCCAGCAGTGAATGGGGGGGGCCCAACAACATTCAGTACTTC
cdr3_aa: CASSEWGGPNNIQYF

d_call: .
j_call: TRBJ2-6
v_call: TRBV28
clone_size: .
cdr3_nt: TGTGCCAGCAGTTTCGACAGGTTCCACTCTGGGGCCAACGTCCTGACTTTC
cdr3_aa: CASSFDRFHSGANVLTF

d_call: .
j_call: TRBJ1-5
v_call: TRBV20-1
clone_size: .
cdr3_nt: TGCAGTGCTAGTGCGTTGCTAGGGATTAATAGCAATCAGCCCCAGCATTTT
cdr3_aa: CSASALLGINSNQPQHF

d_call: .
j_call: TRBJ2-5
v_call: TRBV6-2/TRBV6-3
clone_size: once
cdr3_nt: TGTGCCAGCAGCTCAATGGACAGTCAAGAGACCCAGTACTTC
cdr3_aa: CASSSMDSQETQYF

d_call: .
j_call: TRBJ2-1
v_call: TRBV19
clone_size: once
cdr3_nt: TGTGCCAGTTCAACGAGGGACGGGAGCTCCTACAATGAGCAGTTCTTC
cdr3_aa: CASSTRDGSSYNEQFF

d_call: .
j_call: TRBJ2-4
v_call: TRBV20-1
clone_size: .
cdr3_nt: TGCAGTGCTAGTGGGCCGGATCAGTACTTC
cdr3_aa: CSASGPDQYF

d_call: TRBD2
j_call: TRBJ2-5
v_call: TRBV19
clone_size: once
cdr3_nt: TGTGCCAGTATGGCTAGCGGGAGGACCCAGTACTTC
cdr3_aa: CASMASGRTQYF

d_call: .
j_call: TRBJ1-3
v_call: TRBV5-1
clone_size: once
cdr3_nt: TGCGCCAGCAGTCTGGGGGACACTACCCGAAACACCATATATTTT
cdr3_aa: CASSLGDTTRNTIYF

d_call: .
j_call: TRBJ1-1
v_call: TRBV4-1
clone_size: .
cdr3_nt: TGCGCCAGCAGCCAAGATCCCCCCCTCTTGAACACTGAAGCTTTCTTT
cdr3_aa: CASSQDPPLLNTEAFF